The clone carrying this T cell receptor (beta chain) occurred once. The same CDR3 also results from other DNA sequences found in this sample. The PCR used 60 Vbeta and 13 Jbeta primers. Produced via immunoSEQ multiplex PCR; TCRdb's table is partial and in-frame only. The sample lists 90,000 to 150,000 clones; 60% to 85% were seen once. The V end lost 1 base, the J end lost 0 bases, and 7 bases lay between the germline ends. This CDR3 is built from 14 residues. Germline V gene sequence: CDR1 SGHAT, CDR2 FQNNGV. Each of the donors was a healthy bone marrow donor. These data come from a study of cytomegalovirus exposure and HLA in healthy donors.

This chain connects TRBV11-2 to TRBJ2-7; D is ambiguous. This sequence was found in a woman in her forties in good health and CMV-seropositive. Specimen: PBMCs. The CDR3 bases are TGTGCCAGCAGCTTAGGTCACAGCTCCTACGAGCAGTACTTC. Amino acids: CASSLGHSSYEQYF.